This TCR beta chain was obtained from a study of blood T cell repertoires in COVID-19. V lost 6 bases and J 2 bases, leaving 14 bases between the germline ends. The V gene's germline CDR1 is ENHRY and CDR2 SYGVKD. There are 14 residues in the CDR3. The method was immunoSEQ multiplex PCR; TCRdb's version includes in-frame clones alone and lacks a portion of them. This sample has a few hundred thousand clones, with approximately 86% found just once. Sequenced sample: peripheral blood. The TCR sequence derives from a man between 18 and 29 years old with active or convalescent COVID-19. The rearrangement joins TRBV10-3 to TRBJ2-7; TRBD1 is a possible D gene (6 bases). CDR3: CAIREQGRTYEQYF. CDR3 nucleotides: TGTGCCATCAGGGAACAGGGAAGAACCTACGAGCAGTACTTC.